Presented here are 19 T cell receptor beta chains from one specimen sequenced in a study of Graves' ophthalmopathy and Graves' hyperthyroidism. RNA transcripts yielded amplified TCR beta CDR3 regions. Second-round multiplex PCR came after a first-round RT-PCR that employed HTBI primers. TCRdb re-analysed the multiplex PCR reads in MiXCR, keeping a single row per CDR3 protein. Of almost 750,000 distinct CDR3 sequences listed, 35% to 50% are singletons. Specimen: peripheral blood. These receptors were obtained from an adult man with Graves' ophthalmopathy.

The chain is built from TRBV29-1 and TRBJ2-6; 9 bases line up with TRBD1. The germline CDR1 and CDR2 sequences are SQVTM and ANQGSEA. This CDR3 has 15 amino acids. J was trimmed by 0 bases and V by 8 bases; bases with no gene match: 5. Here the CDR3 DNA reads TGCAGCTTGGGGACAGGGTTCTCTGGGGCCAACGTCCTGACTTTC. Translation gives CSLGTGFSGANVLTF. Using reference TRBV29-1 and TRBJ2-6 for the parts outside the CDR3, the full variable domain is SAVISQKPSRDICQRGTSLTIQCQVDSQVTMMFWYRQQPGQSLTLIATANQGSEATYESGFVIDKFPISRPNLTFSTLTVSNMSPEDSSIYLCSLGTGFSGANVLTFGAGSRLTVL.

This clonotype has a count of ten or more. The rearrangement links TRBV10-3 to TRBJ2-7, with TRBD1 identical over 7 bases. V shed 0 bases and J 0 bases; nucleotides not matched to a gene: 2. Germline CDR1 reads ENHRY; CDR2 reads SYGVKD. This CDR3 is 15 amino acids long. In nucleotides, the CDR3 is TGTGCCATCAGTGAGTCTGACAGGGCCTCCTACGAGCAGTACTTC. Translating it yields CAISESDRASYEQYF.

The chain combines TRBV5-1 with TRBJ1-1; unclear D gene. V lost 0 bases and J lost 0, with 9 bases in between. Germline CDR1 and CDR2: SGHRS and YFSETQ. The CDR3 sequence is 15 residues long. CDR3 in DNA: TGCGCCAGCAGCTTGGGGACCCTCATGAACACTGAAGCTTTCTTT. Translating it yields CASSLGTLMNTEAFF. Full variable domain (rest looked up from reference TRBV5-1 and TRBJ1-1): KAGVTQTPRYLIKTRGQQVTLSCSPISGHRSVSWYQQTPGQGLQFLFEYFSETQRNKGNFPGRFSGRQFSNSRSEMNVSTLELGDSALYLCASSLGTLMNTEAFFGQGTRLTVV.

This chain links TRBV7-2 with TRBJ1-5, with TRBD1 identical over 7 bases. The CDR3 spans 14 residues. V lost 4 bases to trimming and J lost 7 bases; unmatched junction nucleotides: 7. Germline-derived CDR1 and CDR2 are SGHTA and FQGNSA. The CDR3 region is CASSSSGGSQPQHF. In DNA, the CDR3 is TGTGCCAGCAGCTCCTCAGGGGGTAGCCAGCCCCAGCATTTT.

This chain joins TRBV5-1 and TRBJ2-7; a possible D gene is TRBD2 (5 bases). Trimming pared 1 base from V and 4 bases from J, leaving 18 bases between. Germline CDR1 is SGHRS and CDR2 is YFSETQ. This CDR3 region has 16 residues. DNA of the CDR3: TGCGCCAGCAGCTTGTATGGCGGGCCAGGACGGTACGAGCAGTACTTC. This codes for CASSLYGGPGRYEQYF.

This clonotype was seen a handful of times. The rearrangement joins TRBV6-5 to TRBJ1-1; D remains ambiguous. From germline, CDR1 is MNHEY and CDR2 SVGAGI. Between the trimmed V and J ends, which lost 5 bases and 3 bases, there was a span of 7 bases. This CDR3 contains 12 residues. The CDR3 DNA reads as TGTGCCAGCAGTGGGTTGTACACTGAAGCTTTCTTT. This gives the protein CASSGLYTEAFF.

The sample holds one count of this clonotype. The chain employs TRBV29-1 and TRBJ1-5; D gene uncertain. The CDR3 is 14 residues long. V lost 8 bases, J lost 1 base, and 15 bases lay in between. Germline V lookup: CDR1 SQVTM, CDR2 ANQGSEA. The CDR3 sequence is CSYLRDQSNQPQHF. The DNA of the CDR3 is TGCAGCTATCTACGGGATCAAAGCAATCAGCCCCAGCATTTT.

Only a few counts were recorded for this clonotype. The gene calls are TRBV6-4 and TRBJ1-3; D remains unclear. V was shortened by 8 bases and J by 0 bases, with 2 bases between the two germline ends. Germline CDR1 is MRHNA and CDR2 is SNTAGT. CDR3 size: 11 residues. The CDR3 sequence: CASHSGNTIYF. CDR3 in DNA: TGTGCCAGCCACTCTGGAAACACCATATATTTT.

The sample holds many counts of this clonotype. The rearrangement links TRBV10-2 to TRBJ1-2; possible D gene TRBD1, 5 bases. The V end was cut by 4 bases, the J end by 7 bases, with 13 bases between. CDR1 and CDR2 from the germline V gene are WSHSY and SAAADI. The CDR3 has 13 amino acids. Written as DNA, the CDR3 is TGCGCCAGCAGTGGCCCCGACAGTAGTGGCTACACCTTC. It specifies CASSGPDSSGYTF.

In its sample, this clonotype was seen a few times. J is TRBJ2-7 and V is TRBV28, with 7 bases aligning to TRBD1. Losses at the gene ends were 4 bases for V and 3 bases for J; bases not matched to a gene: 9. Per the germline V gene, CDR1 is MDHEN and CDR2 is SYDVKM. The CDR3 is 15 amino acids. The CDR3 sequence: CASSSTGTAIYEQYF. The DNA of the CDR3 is TGTGCCAGCAGTTCTACCGGGACAGCTATCTACGAGCAGTACTTC.

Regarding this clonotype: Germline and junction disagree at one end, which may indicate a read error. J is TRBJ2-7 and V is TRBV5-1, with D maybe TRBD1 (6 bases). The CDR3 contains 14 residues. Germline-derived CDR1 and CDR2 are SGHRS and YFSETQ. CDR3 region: CASSLAGQTYEQCF. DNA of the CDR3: TGTGCCAGCAGCTTGGCCGGACAGACCTACGAGCAGTGCTTC.

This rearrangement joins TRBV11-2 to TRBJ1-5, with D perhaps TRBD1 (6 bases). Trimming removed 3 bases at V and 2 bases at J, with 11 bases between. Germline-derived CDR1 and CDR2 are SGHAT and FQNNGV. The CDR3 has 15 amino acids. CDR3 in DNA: TGTGCCAGCAGCTTTAGAGGGGGGCGCAATCAGCCCCAGCATTTT. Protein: CASSFRGGRNQPQHF.

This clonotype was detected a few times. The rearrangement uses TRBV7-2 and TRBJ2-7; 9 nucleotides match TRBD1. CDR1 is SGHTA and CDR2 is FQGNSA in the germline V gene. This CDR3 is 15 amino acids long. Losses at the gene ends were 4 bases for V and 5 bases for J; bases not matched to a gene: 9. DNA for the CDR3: TGTGCCAGCAGCTGGGCGGGGACAGGGCGGAACGAGCAGTACTTC. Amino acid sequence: CASSWAGTGRNEQYF.

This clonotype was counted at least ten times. This CDR3 reads CSVEKETQYF. Written as DNA, the CDR3 is TGCAGTGTGGAGAAAGAGACCCAGTACTTC. The chain uses TRBV20-1 and TRBJ2-5; D is unresolved. The germline V and J ends were trimmed by 7 bases and 3 bases, with 6 bases remaining between them. The CDR3 is 10 residues long. Germline CDR1 and CDR2: DFQATT and SNEGSKA (reference sequence).

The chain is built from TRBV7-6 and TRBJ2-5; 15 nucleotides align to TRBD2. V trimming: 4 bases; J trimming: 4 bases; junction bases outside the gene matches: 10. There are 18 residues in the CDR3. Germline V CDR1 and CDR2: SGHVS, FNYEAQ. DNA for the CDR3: TGTGCCAGCAGCTCGATAGGACTAGCGGGGGGGCCATTAGAGACCCAGTACTTC. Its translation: CASSSIGLAGGPLETQYF.

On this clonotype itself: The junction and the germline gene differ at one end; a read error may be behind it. CDR3 coding DNA: TGTGCCAGCAGCTTGTTAGCCAGGCCCTACGAGCAGTACTTC. This codes for CASSLLARPYEQYF. J is TRBJ2-7 and V is TRBV15; D is unresolved. In germline, CDR1 is LNHNV, CDR2 YYDKDF (reference sequence). The CDR3 has 14 amino acids.

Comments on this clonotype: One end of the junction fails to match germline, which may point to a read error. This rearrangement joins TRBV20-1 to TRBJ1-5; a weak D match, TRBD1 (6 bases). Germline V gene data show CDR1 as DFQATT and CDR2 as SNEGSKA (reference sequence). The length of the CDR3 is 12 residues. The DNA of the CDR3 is TGCAGTGCCCACACCGGGGGGCGGAGGGTGGTTTTT. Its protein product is CSAHTGGRRVVF.

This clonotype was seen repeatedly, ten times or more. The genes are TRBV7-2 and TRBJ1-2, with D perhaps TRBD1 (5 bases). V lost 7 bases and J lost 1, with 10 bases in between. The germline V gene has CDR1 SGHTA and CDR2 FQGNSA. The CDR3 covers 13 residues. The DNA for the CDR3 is TGTGCCAGCACCAGACAGATTAACTATGGCTACACCTTC. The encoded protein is CASTRQINYGYTF.

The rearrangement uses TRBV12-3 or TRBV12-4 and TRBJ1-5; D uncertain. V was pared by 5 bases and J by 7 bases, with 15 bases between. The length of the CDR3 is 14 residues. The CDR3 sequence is CASSPLGREQPQHF. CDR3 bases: TGTGCCAGCAGTCCCCTAGGGAGGGAACAGCCCCAGCATTTT.